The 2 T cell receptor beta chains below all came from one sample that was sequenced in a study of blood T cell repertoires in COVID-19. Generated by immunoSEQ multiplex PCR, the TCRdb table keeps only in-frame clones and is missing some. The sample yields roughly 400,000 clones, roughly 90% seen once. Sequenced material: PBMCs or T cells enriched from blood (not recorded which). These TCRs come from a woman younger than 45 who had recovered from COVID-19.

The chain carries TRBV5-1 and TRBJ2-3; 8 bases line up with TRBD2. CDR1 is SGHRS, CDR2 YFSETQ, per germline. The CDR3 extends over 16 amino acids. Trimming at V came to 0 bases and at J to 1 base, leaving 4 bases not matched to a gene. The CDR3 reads CASSLGSGGRTDTQYF. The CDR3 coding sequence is TGCGCCAGCAGCTTGGGAAGCGGGGGCCGCACAGATACGCAGTATTTT. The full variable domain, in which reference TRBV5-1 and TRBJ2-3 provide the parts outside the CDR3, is KAGVTQTPRYLIKTRGQQVTLSCSPISGHRSVSWYQQTPGQGLQFLFEYFSETQRNKGNFPGRFSGRQFSNSRSEMNVSTLELGDSALYLCASSLGSGGRTDTQYFGPGTRLTVL.

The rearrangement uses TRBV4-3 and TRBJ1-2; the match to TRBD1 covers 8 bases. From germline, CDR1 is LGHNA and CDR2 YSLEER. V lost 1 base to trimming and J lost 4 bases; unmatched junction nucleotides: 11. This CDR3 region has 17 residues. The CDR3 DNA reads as TGCGCCAGCAGCCAAGGGCTGGGACAGGAGAGCGGCTATGGCTACACCTTC. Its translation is CASSQGLGQESGYGYTF.